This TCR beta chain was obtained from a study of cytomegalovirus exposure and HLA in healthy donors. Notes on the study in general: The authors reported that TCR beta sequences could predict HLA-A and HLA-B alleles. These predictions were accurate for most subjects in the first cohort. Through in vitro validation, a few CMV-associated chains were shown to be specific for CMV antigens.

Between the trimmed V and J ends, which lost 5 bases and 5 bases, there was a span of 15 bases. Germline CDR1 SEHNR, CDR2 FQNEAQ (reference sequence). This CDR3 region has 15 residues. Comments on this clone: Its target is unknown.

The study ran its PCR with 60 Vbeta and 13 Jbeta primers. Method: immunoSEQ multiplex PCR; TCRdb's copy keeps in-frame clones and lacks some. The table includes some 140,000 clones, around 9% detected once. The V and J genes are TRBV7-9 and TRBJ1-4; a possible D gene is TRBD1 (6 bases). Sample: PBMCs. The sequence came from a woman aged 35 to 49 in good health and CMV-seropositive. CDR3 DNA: TGTGCCAGCAGCCCGCAAGGGGGATACAATGAAAAACTGTTTTTT. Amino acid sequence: CASSPQGGYNEKLFF.